Given below is one TCR beta chain in context. The sample comes from a study of beta chain features in type 1 diabetes. Study details: Healthy donors, compared against patients, showed similar age, gender and cell yields. Sorted cells from all samples, numbering roughly 100,000,000, were examined.

What was sequenced were expressed TCRB transcripts, since all of the isolated RNA had been reverse transcribed. Roughly 3.6 million reads on average were seen across naive, central memory and regulatory T cell samples. Repertoires were generated with immunoSEQ multiplex PCR, while TCRdb's copy carries only in-frame clones and drops some. In the table there are 300,000 or so clones, less than 9.5% of which are singletons. V lost 1 base, J lost 9 bases, and 13 bases lay in between. Germline V gene sequence: CDR1 LNHNV, CDR2 YYDKDF (reference sequence). CDR3 length: 14 residues. The V call is TRBV15, the J call TRBJ2-1; possibly TRBD2 for D (6 bases). The sequence came from a woman in her late teens or twenties in good health. The sequencing input was central memory CD4+ T cells from blood. This chain's CDR3 is CATSRVLAFSEQFF. The CDR3 nucleotides are TGTGCCACCAGCAGAGTACTAGCTTTCAGTGAGCAGTTCTTC.